This note documents a single T cell receptor (beta chain) sequence. This clone's antigen is unknown. No per-base quality is available; no much larger clone lies one base away. Trimming at the junction amounts to 3 bases on V and 5 bases on J, and the germline ends lie 14 bases apart. The CDR3, from cysteine to phenylalanine, totals 14 residues. CDR3 DNA is the only sequence kept; it has 42 bases, read in frame from the first base. According to the germline V gene, CDR1 reads SGHAT and CDR2 reads FQNNGV. This specimen comes from a study of PD-L1 blockade in urothelial cancer (dated by TCRdb to the late 2010s). Turning to the overall study: Every patient began therapy around 2014 and was given atezolizumab 1,200 mg intravenously every 3 weeks. About 90% of the roughly 30 patients were males with bladder-origin urothelial cancer, and about 65% of the roughly 29 reported a prior smoking history. Nine patients achieved durable clinical benefit and fewer than 25 did not. Approximately 29 patients had pretreatment blood TCR-seq, about 25 had at least one posttreatment blood collection, and about 25 had tumor TCR-seq. A median of roughly 140,000 T cells and 80,000 to 100,000 unique TCRs was obtained from blood samples, and a median clonality of approximately 0.08 was observed. Patients had an ECOG performance status of 0 or 1 and had received between 0 and 3 prior chemotherapy regimens. Blood samples were analyzed at two time points: 3 weeks after treatment start (second dose) and 6 weeks after treatment start. An exploratory multi-omic analysis was conducted of the somatic, immune and clinical correlates of response to PD-L1 blockade with atezolizumab in urothelial cancer. In the same patients, pretreatment tumors underwent whole exome sequencing and RNA sequencing in addition to TCR sequencing. Pretreatment tumor samples, along with matched peripheral blood serially collected before and after atezolizumab treatment, were subjected to TCR sequencing. Durable clinical benefit meant progression-free survival longer than 6 months, and TCR features were also tested against progression-free and overall survival. Overall study outcomes, separate from this receptor: Small sample size (n ≈ 30) and many exploratory analyses mean the results are intended to be hypothesis-generating. Patients with durable benefit showed greater expansion of tumor-associated TCR clones in peripheral blood 3 weeks after starting treatment (n of about 20, p = 0.022). Improved progression-free and overall survival was found to be associated with pretreatment peripheral blood TCR clonality below the median.

To estimate absolute template abundance from read counts, synthetic TCR analog templates were spiked into each PCR. TCRbeta CDR3 regions were amplified from genomic DNA with bias-controlled V and J gene primers using the immunoSEQ assay. Sequencing of rearranged TCRbeta segments was performed at approximately 20X coverage. In the source study's methods: Clustering was used to correct sequencing errors, and CDR3s were annotated against IMGT to assign V, D and J genes. Only productive TCRbeta rearrangements were used in downstream analyses, excluding out-of-frame or stop-codon sequences. Clonality was calculated as one minus the Shannon entropy normalized by the log of the number of unique productive sequences. Fisher's exact test with Benjamini-Hochberg correction, using a cutoff of adjusted p below 0.01, was how clones that differed between time points or between blood and tumor were identified. TCRdb re-hosts the immuneACCESS table, in-frame sequences only. Its copies lack some clones; in the studies checked, an unresolved V gene accounts for under half of them, and the cause for the rest is not known. V and J calls plus clone size are reproduced from that table; the DNA served to infer D and trimming. Here the sample has tens of thousands of clones; about 83% occur a single time. In total, the top ten clones hold approximately 15% of the sample.

Read against the paper, the sample's time point label means: pretreatment peripheral blood. A cohort of approximately 31 patients with locally advanced or metastatic urothelial carcinoma, treated at Memorial Sloan Kettering on a trial protocol, was included. Peripheral blood mononuclear cells were collected from each patient pretreatment and during treatment, giving between 1 and 8 total time points per patient. The Qiagen DNeasy Blood extraction kit was used to purify genomic DNA from total PBMCs and from tumor samples. PBMCs were collected pretreatment and during treatment, and were isolated and stored as previously described.

Sequenced here: PBMCs, sampled around atezolizumab (anti-PD-L1) treatment. The chain is encoded by TRBV11-2 joined to TRBJ2-7; the D gene is possibly TRBD2, with 5 bases matching. This clonotype was obtained from a man in his fifties or sixties with urothelial cancer. The DNA sequence is as follows: TGTGCCAGCAGCTTGCGGGCCCCGAGACACGAGCAGTACTTC. It translates to CASSLRAPRHEQYF.